This TCR beta chain was sequenced during a study of Ad26.COV2.S vaccination and SARS-CoV-2 variants. At the level of the study: Each vaccinee took Ad26.COV2.S intramuscularly, once or twice 56 days apart.

This table comes from immunoSEQ multiplex PCR, and its TCRdb copy is limited to in-frame clones, with some not included. The repertoire has about 400,000 clones, approximately 83% of them found once; the top ten carry about 7.1%. Treatment specified: roughly 20 received Ad26.COV2.S at low or high dose, single or two shots; roughly 5 received placebo; per-sample allocation not given. Samples analyzed were those drawn on day 63 after the first vaccine or placebo injection. The vaccine delivered Wuhan-strain SARS-CoV-2 spike through an Ad26 vector. Germline V gene lookup returns CDR1 SGHVS and CDR2 FNYEAQ. This CDR3 is 17 amino acids long. The V end was cut by 5 bases, the J end by 5 bases, with 22 bases between. In its sample, this clone was seen once.

The genes are TRBV7-6 and TRBJ1-5, with TRBD1 as a possible D gene (6 bases). This specimen was peripheral blood, taken in a trial of Ad26.COV2.S vaccine versus placebo. This clonotype was sampled from a person between 18 and 60 years old who received the Ad26.COV2.S COVID-19 vaccine or a placebo. This chain's CDR3 is CASSPRGTQGGHQPQHF. For the CDR3, the DNA is TGTGCCAGCAGCCCCCGGGGGACACAGGGAGGGCATCAGCCCCAGCATTTT. Full variable domain (missing parts from reference TRBV7-6 and TRBJ1-5): GAGVSQSPRYKVTKRGQDVALRCDPISGHVSLYWYRQALGQGPEFLTYFNYEAQQDKSGLPNDRFSAERPEGSISTLTIQRTEQRDSAMYRCASSPRGTQGGHQPQHFGDGTRLSIL.